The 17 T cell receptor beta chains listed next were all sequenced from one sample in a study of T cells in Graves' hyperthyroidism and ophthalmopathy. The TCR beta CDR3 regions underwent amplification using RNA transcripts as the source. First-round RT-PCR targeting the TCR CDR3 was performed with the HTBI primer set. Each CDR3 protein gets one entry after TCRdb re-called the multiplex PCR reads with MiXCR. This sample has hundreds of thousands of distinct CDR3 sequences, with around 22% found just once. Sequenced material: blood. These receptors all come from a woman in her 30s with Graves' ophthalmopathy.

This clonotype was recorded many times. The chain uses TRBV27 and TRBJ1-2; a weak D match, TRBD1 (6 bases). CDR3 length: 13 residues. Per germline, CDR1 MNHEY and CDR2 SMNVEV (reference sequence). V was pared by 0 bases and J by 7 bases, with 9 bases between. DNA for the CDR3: TGTGCCAGCAGTTTATCTGGGGGCGGTGGCTACACCTTC. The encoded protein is CASSLSGGGGYTF.

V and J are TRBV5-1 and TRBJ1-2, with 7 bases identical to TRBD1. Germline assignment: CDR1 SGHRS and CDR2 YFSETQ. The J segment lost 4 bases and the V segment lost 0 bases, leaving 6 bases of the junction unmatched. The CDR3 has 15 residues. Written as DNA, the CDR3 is TGCGCCAGCAGCTTGGGGGGGGGACAGCCCTATGGCTACACCTTC. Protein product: CASSLGGGQPYGYTF.

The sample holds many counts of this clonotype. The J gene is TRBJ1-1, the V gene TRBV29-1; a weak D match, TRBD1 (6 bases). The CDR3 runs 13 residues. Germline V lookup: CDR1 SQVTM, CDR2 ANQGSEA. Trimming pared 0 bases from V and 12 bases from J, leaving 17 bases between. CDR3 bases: TGCAGCGTTGAAGATCAGGGGATCGGAGCATCTTTCTTT. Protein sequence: CSVEDQGIGASFF.

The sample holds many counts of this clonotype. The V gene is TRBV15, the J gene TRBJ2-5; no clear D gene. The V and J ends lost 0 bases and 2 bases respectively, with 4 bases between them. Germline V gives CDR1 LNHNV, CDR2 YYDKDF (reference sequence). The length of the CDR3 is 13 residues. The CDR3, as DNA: TGTGCCACCAGCAGAGAGTTACAAGAGACCCAGTACTTC. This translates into CATSRELQETQYF.

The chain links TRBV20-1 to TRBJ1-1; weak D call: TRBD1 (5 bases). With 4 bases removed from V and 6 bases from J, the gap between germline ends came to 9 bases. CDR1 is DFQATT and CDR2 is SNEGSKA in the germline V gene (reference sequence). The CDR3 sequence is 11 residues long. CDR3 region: CSATGGSEAFF. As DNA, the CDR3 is TGCAGTGCTACCGGGGGTTCTGAAGCTTTCTTT.

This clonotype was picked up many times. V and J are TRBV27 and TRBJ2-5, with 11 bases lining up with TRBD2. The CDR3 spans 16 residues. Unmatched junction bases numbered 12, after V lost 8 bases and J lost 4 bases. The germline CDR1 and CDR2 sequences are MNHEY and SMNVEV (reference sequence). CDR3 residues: CASYSRVSGGGETQYF. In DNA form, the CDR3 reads TGTGCCAGCTATTCCCGGGTTAGCGGGGGGGGAGAGACCCAGTACTTC.

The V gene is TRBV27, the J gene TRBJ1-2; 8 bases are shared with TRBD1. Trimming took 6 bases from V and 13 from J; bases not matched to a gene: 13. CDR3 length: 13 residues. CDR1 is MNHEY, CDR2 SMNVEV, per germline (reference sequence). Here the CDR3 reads CASRATGAIWSTF. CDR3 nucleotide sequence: TGTGCCAGCAGGGCGACAGGGGCCATATGGAGCACCTTC.

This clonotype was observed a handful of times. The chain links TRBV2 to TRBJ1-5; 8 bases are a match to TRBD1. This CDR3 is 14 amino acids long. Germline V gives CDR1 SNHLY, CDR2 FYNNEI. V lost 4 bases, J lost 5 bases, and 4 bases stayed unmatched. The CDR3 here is CASSAGGWDQPQHF. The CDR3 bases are TGTGCCAGCAGTGCAGGGGGCTGGGATCAGCCCCAGCATTTT.

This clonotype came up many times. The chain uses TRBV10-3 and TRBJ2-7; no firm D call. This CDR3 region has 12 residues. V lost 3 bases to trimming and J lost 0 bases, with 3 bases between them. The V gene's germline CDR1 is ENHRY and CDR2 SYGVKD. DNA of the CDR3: TGTGCCATCAGTGACTACTCCTACGAGCAGTACTTC. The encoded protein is CAISDYSYEQYF.

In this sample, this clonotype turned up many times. DNA of the CDR3: TGCGCCAGCAGCCTCTCACGCCAGTCGGGCACTGAAGCTTTCTTT. This translates into CASSLSRQSGTEAFF. J is TRBJ1-1 and V is TRBV5-1; D is unclear. The V and J ends lost 4 bases and 4 bases respectively, with 17 bases between them. The CDR3 is 15 residues long. Germline lookup yields CDR1 SGHRS and CDR2 YFSETQ.

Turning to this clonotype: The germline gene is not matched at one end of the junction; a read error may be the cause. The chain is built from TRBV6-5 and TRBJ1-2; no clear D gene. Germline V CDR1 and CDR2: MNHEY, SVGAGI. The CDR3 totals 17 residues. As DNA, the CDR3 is TGTGCCAGCAGTTACCCCGATATTTGGGCTGGGAACTCTGGCTACACCTTC. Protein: CASSYPDIWAGNSGYTF.

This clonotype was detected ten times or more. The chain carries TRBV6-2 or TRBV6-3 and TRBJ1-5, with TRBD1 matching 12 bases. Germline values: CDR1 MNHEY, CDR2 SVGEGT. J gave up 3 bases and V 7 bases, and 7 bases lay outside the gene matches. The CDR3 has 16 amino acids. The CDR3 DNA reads TGTGCCAGCAAAGGGGACAGGGGGCCCCCCAATCAGCCCCAGCATTTT. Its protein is CASKGDRGPPNQPQHF.

The CDR3 bases are TGTGCCAGCAGTTCCTCGGGGCAGGGGGCGACGGGGACCCAGTACTTC. Translated: CASSSSGQGATGTQYF. The chain joins TRBV28 to TRBJ2-5; 8 bases are shared with TRBD1. V lost 4 bases, J lost 7 bases, and 14 bases stayed unmatched. Germline lookup yields CDR1 MDHEN and CDR2 SYDVKM. The CDR3 extends over 16 amino acids.

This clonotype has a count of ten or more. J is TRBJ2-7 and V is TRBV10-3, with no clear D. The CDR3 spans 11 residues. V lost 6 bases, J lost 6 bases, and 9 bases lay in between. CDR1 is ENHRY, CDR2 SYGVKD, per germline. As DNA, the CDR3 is TGTGCCATCAGCAAAGGGTCCGAGCAGTACTTC. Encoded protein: CAISKGSEQYF.

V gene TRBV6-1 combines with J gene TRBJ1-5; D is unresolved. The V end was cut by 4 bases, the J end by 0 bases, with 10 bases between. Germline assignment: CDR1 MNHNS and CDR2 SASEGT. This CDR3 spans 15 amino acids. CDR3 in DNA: TGTGCCAGCAGTGGGCAGGCCTATAGCAATCAGCCCCAGCATTTT. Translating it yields CASSGQAYSNQPQHF.

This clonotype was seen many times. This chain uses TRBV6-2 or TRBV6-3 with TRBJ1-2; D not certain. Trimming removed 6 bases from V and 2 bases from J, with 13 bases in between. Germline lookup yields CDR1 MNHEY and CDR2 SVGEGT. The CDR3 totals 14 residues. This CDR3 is CASSDMGGNYGYTF. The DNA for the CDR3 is TGTGCCAGCAGCGATATGGGCGGCAACTATGGCTACACCTTC.

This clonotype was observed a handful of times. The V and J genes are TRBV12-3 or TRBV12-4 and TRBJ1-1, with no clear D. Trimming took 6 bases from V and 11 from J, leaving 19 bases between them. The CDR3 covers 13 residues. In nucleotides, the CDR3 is TGTGCCAGCAGCCGAATTGGACCAAGTCATGCTTTCTTT. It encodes CASSRIGPSHAFF.